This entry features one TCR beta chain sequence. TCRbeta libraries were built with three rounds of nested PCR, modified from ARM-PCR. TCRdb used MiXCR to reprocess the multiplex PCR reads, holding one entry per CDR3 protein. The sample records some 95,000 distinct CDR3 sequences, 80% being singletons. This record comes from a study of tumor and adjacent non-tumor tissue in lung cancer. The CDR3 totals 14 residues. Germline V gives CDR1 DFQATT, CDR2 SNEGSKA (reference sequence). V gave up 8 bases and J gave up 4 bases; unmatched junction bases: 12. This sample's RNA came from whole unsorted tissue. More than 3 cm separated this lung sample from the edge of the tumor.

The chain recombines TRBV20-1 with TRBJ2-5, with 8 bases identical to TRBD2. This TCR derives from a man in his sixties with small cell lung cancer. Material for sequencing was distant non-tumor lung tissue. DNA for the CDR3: TGCAGTCACTCGGGGGGGGGCGTTGGAGAGACCCAGTACTTC. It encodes CSHSGGGVGETQYF.